This TCR beta chain appears in the sequencing data of a study of T cell repertoires in cytomegalovirus infection. Study details: Recently identified HLA-C-restricted CMV epitopes were used, and well-studied HLA-B-restricted CMV epitopes were used as well. Evidence of both CMV infection and a matching HLA type came from public TCR beta signatures. Study findings and constraints: Public TCR beta family frequency separated CMV-and-HLA carriers, including in an independent cohort. There were HLA-C-restricted CMV-specific TCR beta clonotypes dominating the ex vivo response.

Germline V gene lookup returns CDR1 MNHEY and CDR2 SVGEGT. V was clipped by 4 bases and J by 7 bases, with 14 bases between them. The CDR3 extends over 14 amino acids. There are a few counts of this clonotype. The antigen remains unidentified. TCRdb reanalysed the reads using MiXCR and keeps one entry per CDR3 protein. The sample records approximately 910,000 distinct CDR3 sequences, around 32% being singletons. This specimen was cultured CD8+ T cells from PBMCs, taken from culture after CMV antigen stimulation. The receptor was derived from a human donor in good health (CMV status not recorded). Some clones in this sample may be carry-over from other donors' samples. The J gene is TRBJ2-1, the V gene TRBV6-2 or TRBV6-3; D remains unclear. The CDR3 reads CASSSSLIGNEQFF. The CDR3 region has the DNA TGTGCCAGCAGTTCGAGCCTGATTGGAAATGAGCAGTTCTTC.